Only a few counts were recorded for the clone carrying this T cell receptor beta chain. Its antigen is undetermined. At one end, the junction sequence differs from germline, possibly due to a read error. This specimen belongs to a study of Graves' ophthalmopathy and Graves' hyperthyroidism. Transcripts of RNA were the source for amplifying TCR beta CDR3 regions. Second-round multiplex PCR followed a first-round RT-PCR using HTBI primers. TCRdb re-derived calls from the multiplex PCR reads in MiXCR, one entry per CDR3 protein. The data contain a few hundred thousand distinct CDR3 sequences, less than 45% of them seen just once; the ten biggest clones take up roughly 4%. Germline lookup yields CDR1 SGHVS and CDR2 FQNEAQ. This CDR3 has 20 amino acids. Notes on the study in general: Ophthalmopathy and stable hyperthyroidism were discriminated by a 13-signature model, with over 85% sensitivity and about 84% specificity. Most thyroid clonotypes with frequency above 0.001 were detected in blood too.

This receptor was obtained from an adult man with Graves' hyperthyroidism. The chain links TRBV7-8 to TRBJ1-5; TRBD1 agrees at 9 bases. The sequenced sample was peripheral blood or thyroid tissue (not recorded which). The CDR3 DNA is TGCGCCAGCAGCCAAGACCCTCCCTGGACAGGGGCGCATAGCAATCAGCCCCAGCATTTT. Translated, it gives CASSQDPPWTGAHSNQPQHF.